The 3 T cell receptor beta chains below were found in one sample sequenced in a study of shared clonotypes between healthy human individuals. Sequencing used immunoSEQ multiplex PCR; TCRdb keeps in-frame clones, though not all of them. The table shows some 1.5 million clones, with around 95% occurring only once. Sequencing was carried out using naive CD4+ T cells sorted from blood. Subset meaning: CD45RA+ positively selected. The origin of the receptors is a man in his thirties or forties in good health.

CDR3 DNA: TGTGCCAGCACCATAACAGGGGAGGAGACCCAGTACTTC. Translation: CASTITGEETQYF. The chain uses TRBV11-2 and TRBJ2-5, with 7 positions matching TRBD1. The CDR3 spans 13 residues. Germline CDR1 reads SGHAT; CDR2 reads FQNNGV. With 7 bases clipped from V and 5 bases from J, the junction kept 7 bases outside the gene matches.

This chain joins TRBV5-6 and TRBJ1-1, with D possibly TRBD1 on 5 matching bases. This CDR3 spans 14 amino acids. V shed 4 bases and J shed 1 base, with 11 bases lying between them. Looked up from germline, CDR1 is SGHDT and CDR2 is YYEEEE. The CDR3 sequence is CASSQPGGNTEAFF. The CDR3 coding sequence is TGTGCCAGCAGCCAACCGGGGGGGAACACTGAAGCTTTCTTT.

CDR3 DNA: TGTGCCACCAGGGGACTAGCGGGGGAGACCCAGTACTTC. Its protein product is CATRGLAGETQYF. The chain joins TRBV15 to TRBJ2-5; TRBD2 matches at 13 bases. The CDR3 runs 13 residues. Germline V gene data show CDR1 as LNHNV and CDR2 as YYDKDF (reference sequence). The V gene end was trimmed by 6 bases and the J gene end by 5 bases; junction bases not matched to a gene: 0.